The entry that follows covers one T cell receptor (beta chain) sequence. Its antigen is undetermined. Trimming stripped 11 bases from V and 6 bases from J, with 17 bases between. The CDR3 spans 12 residues. Germline V gives CDR1 SEHNR, CDR2 FQNEAQ (reference sequence). Healthy Russian Caucasian donors spanned ages about 6 to 100 years. This entry belongs to a study of blood T cells in healthy people across ages. Study-level findings and limits: Age brought a roughly linear fall in TCR beta diversity measured per million T cells.

PCR was performed a second time for about 7 to 11 cycles using a sample-barcoded 5' primer and a J-beta primer mix. In TCRdb, the 5' RACE reads were re-called with MiXCR into one record per CDR3 protein. The table has 650,000 to 950,000 distinct CDR3 sequences, approximately 44% seen once; the top ten hold about 19%. The origin of this receptor is a man between 60 and 75 years old in good health. The chain recombines TRBV7-9 with TRBJ2-7; D possibly uses TRBD1 or TRBD2 (5 bases each). The sample was blood. The CDR3 DNA follows: TGTGCCTACCGAGGGGAATCGCGCGAGCAGTACTTC. It specifies CAYRGESREQYF.